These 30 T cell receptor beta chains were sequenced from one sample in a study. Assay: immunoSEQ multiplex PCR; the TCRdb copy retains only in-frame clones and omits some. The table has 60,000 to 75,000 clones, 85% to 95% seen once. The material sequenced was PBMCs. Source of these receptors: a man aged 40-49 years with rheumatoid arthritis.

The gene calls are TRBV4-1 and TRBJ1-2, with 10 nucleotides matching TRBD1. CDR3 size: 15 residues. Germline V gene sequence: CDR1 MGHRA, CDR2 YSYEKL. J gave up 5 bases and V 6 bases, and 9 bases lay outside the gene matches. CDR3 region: CASRKIDRGLYGYTF. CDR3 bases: TGCGCCAGCAGAAAAATCGACAGGGGGCTGTATGGCTACACCTTC.

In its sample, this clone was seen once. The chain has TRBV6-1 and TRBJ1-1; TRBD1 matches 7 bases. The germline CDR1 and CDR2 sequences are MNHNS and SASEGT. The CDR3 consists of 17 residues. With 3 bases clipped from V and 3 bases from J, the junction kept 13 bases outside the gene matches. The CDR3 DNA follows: TGTGCCAGCAGTGACACAGGGGTTCGTCGTCGGTACACTGAAGCTTTCTTT. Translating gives CASSDTGVRRRYTEAFF.

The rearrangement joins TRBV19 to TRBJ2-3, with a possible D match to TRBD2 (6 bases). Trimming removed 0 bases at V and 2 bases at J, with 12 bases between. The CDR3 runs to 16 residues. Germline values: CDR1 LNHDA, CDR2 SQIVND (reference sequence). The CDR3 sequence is CASSIDPRGDTDTQYF. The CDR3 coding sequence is TGTGCCAGTAGTATAGATCCTCGCGGGGACACAGATACGCAGTATTTT.

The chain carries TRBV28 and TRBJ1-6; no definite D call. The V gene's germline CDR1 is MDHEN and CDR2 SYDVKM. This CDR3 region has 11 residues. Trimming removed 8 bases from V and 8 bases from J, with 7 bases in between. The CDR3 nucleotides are TGTGCCAGCCGCACCGATTCACCCCTCCACTTT. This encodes CASRTDSPLHF.

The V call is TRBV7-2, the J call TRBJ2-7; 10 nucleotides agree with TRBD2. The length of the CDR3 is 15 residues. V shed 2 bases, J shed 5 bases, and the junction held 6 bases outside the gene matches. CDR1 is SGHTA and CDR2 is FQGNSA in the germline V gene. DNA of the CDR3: TGTGCCAGCAGCTTACGGCTAGCGGGGGTTAACGAGCAGTACTTC. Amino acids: CASSLRLAGVNEQYF.

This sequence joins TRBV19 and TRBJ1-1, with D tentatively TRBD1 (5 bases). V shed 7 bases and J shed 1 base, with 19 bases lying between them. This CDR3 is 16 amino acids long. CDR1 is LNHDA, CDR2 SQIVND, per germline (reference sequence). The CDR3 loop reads CASTLRSPGGNTEAFF. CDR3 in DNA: TGTGCCAGTACCCTGAGGTCACCGGGGGGGAACACTGAAGCTTTCTTT.

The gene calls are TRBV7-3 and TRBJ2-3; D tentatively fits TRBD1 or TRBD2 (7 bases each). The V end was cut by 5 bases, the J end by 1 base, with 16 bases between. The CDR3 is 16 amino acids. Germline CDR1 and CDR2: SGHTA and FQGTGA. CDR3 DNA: TGTGCCAGCAGCCCCAGGGGGGGACAAGGCACAGATACGCAGTATTTT. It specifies CASSPRGGQGTDTQYF.

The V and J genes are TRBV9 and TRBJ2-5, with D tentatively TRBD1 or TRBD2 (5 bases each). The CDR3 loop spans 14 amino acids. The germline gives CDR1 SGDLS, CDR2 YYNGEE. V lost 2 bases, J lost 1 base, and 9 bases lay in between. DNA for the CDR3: TGTGCCAGCAGCGTCCGGGACGCCCAAGAGACCCAGTACTTC. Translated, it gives CASSVRDAQETQYF.

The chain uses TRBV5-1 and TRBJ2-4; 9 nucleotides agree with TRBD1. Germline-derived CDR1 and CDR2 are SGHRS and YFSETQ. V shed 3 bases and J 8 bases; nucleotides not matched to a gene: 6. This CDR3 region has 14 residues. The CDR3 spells CASSSWTGVDIQYF. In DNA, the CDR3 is TGCGCCAGCAGCTCCTGGACAGGGGTTGACATTCAGTACTTC. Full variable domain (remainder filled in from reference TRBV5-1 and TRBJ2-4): KAGVTQTPRYLIKTRGQQVTLSCSPISGHRSVSWYQQTPGQGLQFLFEYFSETQRNKGNFPGRFSGRQFSNSRSEMNVSTLELGDSALYLCASSSWTGVDIQYFGAGTRLSVL.

The CDR3 sequence is CASSRRDRGQLGSYNSPLHF. In DNA form, the CDR3 reads TGTGCCAGCAGCCGACGGGACAGGGGGCAACTCGGGTCCTATAATTCACCCCTCCACTTT. The chain carries TRBV7-8 and TRBJ1-6, with 12 nucleotides matching TRBD1. V shed 5 bases and J 1 base; nucleotides not matched to a gene: 12. The CDR3 runs 20 residues. Germline V gene sequence: CDR1 SGHVS, CDR2 FQNEAQ.

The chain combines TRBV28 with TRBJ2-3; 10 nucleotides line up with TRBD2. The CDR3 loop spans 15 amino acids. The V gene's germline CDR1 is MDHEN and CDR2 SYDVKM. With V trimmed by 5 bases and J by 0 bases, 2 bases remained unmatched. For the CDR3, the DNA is TGTGCCAGCAGTGTGACTAGCGGGAGCACAGATACGCAGTATTTT. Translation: CASSVTSGSTDTQYF.

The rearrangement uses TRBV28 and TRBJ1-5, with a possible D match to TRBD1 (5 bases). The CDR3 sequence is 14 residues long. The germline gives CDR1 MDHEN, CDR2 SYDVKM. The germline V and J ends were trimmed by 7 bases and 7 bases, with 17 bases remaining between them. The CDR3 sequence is CASNLSRGRQPQHF. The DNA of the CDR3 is TGTGCCAGCAACCTTAGCCGGGGGAGGCAGCCCCAGCATTTT. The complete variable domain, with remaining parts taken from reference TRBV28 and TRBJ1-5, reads DVKVTQSSRYLVKRTGEKVFLECVQDMDHENMFWYRQDPGLGLRLIYFSYDVKMKEKGDIPEGYSVSREKKERFSLILESASTNQTSMYLCASNLSRGRQPQHFGDGTRLSIL.

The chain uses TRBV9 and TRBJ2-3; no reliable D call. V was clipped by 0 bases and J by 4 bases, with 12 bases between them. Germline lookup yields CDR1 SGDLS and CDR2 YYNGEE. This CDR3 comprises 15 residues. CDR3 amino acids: CASSVGGNRADTQYF. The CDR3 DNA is TGTGCCAGCAGCGTAGGTGGGAATCGGGCAGATACGCAGTATTTT.

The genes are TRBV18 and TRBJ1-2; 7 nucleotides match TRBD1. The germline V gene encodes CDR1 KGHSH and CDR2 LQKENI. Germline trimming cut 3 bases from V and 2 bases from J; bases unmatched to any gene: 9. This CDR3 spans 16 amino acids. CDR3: CASSPTSTGTNYGYTF. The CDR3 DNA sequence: TGTGCCAGCTCACCCACTTCGACAGGGACGAACTATGGCTACACCTTC.

In DNA, the CDR3 is TGTGCCACGACGGGGGAGGGCACTGAAGCTTTCTTT. Translated, it gives CATTGEGTEAFF. The V and J genes are TRBV6-5 and TRBJ1-1; D perhaps matches TRBD1 (5 bases). Trimming removed 10 bases at V and 4 bases at J, with 13 bases between. CDR3 length: 12 amino acids. Per the germline V gene, CDR1 is MNHEY and CDR2 is SVGAGI.

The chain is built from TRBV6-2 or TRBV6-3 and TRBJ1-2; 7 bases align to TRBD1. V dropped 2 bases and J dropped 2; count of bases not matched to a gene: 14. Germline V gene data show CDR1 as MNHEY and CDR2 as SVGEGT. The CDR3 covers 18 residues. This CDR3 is CASSYGRGRGSANYGYTF. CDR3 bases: TGTGCCAGCAGTTACGGGCGCGGCAGGGGGTCCGCGAACTATGGCTACACCTTC.

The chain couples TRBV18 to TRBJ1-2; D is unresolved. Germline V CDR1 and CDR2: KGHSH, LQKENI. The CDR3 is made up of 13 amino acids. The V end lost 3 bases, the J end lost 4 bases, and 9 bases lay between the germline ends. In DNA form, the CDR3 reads TGTGCCAGCTCACCGTCCCAACCCTATGGCTACACCTTC. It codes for CASSPSQPYGYTF.

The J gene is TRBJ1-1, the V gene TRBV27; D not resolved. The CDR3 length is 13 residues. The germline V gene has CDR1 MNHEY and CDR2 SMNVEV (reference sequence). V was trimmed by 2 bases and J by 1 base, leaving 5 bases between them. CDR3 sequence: CASSLKQNTEAFF. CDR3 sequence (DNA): TGTGCCAGCAGTTTAAAACAGAACACTGAAGCTTTCTTT.

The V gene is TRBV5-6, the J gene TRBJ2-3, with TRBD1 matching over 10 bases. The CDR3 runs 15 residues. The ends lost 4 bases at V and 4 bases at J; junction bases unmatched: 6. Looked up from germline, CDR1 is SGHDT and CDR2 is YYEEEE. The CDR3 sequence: CASSQDRGRADTQYF. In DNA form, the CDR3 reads TGTGCCAGCAGCCAGGACAGGGGGAGGGCAGATACGCAGTATTTT. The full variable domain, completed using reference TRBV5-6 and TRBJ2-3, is DAGVTQSPTHLIKTRGQQVTLRCSPKSGHDTVSWYQQALGQGPQFIFQYYEEEERQRGNFPDRFSGHQFPNYSSELNVNALLLGDSALYLCASSQDRGRADTQYFGPGTRLTVL.

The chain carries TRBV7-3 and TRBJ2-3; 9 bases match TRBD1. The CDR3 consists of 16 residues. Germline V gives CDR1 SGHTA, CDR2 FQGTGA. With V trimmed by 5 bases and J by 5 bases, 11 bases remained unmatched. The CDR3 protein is CASSPRGGQGRDTQYF. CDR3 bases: TGTGCCAGCAGCCCCCGGGGTGGACAGGGGAGAGATACGCAGTATTTT.

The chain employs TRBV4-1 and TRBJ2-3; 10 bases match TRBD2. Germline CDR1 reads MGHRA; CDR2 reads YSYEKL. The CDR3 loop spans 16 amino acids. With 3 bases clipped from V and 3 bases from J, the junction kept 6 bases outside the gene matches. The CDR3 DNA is TGCGCCAGCAGCCACCTAAGCGGGGGGGCAACAGATACGCAGTATTTT. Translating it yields CASSHLSGGATDTQYF.

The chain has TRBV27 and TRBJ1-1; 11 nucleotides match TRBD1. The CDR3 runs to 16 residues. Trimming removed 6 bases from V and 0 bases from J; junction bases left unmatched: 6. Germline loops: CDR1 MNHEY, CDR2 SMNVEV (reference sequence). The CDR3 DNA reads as TGTGCCAGCAGACCGGGACAGGGGGTCATGAACACTGAAGCTTTCTTT. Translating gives CASRPGQGVMNTEAFF.

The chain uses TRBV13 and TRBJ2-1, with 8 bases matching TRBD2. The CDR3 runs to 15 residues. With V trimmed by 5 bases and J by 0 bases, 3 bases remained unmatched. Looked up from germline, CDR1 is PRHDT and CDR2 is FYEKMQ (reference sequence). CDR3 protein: CASSKLAASYNEQFF. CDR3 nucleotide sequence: TGTGCCAGCAGCAAACTAGCGGCCTCCTACAATGAGCAGTTCTTC.

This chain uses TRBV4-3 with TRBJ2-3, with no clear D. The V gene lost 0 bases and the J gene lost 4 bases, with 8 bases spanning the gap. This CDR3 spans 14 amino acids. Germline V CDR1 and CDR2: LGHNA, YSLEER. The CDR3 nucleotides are TGCGCCAGCAGCCAAGATCGGTCCGCAGATACGCAGTATTTT. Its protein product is CASSQDRSADTQYF.

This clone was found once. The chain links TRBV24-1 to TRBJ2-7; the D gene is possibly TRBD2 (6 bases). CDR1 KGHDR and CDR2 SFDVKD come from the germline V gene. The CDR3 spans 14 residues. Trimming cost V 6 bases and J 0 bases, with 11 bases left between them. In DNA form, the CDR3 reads TGTGCCACCAGTTGGGGGGAGAGCTCCTACGAGCAGTACTTC. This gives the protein CATSWGESSYEQYF.

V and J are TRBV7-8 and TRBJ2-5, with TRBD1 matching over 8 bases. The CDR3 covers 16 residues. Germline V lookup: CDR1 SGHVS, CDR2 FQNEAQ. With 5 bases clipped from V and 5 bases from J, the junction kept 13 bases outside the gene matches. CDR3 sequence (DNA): TGTGCCAGCAGCCCGAGGACAGGGCTTGTTCAGGAGACCCAGTACTTC. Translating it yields CASSPRTGLVQETQYF.

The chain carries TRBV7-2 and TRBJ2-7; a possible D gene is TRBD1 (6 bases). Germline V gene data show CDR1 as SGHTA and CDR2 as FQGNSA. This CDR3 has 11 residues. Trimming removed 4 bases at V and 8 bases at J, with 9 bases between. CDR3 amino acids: CASSSGQKQYF. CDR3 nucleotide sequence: TGTGCCAGCAGCTCAGGACAGAAGCAGTACTTC.

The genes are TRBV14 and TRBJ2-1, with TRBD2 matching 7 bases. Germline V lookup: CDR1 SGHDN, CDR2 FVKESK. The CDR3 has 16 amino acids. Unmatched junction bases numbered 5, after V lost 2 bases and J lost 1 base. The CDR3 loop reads CASSQKRDRSYNEQFF. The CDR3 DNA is TGTGCCAGCAGCCAAAAGCGGGATAGGTCCTACAATGAGCAGTTCTTC.

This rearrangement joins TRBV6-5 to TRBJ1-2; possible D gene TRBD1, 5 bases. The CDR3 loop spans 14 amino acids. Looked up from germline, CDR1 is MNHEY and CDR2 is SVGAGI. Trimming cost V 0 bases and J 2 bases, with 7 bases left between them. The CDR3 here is CASSYSQGNYGYTF. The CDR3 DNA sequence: TGTGCCAGCAGTTACTCCCAGGGCAACTATGGCTACACCTTC.

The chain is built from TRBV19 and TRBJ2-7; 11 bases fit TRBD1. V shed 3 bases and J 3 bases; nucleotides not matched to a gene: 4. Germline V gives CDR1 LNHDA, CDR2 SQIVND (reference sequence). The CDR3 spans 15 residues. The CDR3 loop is CASSMAGTGGYEQYF. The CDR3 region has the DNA TGTGCCAGTAGTATGGCCGGGACAGGGGGCTACGAGCAGTACTTC.